This T cell receptor beta chain was found in a study of OX40 agonist ivuxolimab in advanced cancers. V lost 5 bases and J lost 7, with 9 bases in between. Germline loops: CDR1 SGHVS, CDR2 FQNEAQ. The length of the CDR3 is 12 residues. This table comes from immunoSEQ multiplex PCR, and its TCRdb copy is limited to in-frame clones, with some not included. The repertoire holds 20,000 to 25,000 clones, with approximately 79% as singletons. The source is an adult with an advanced solid tumor such as melanoma, head and neck, liver or kidney cancer. This material consisted of CD4+ or CD8+ T cells sorted from blood, taken in a trial of the OX40 agonist ivuxolimab. This chain connects TRBV7-8 to TRBJ1-5; D is undetermined. The CDR3 region has the DNA TGTGCCAGCAGCCCCGTTGGCCAGCCCCAGCATTTT. Amino acids: CASSPVGQPQHF.